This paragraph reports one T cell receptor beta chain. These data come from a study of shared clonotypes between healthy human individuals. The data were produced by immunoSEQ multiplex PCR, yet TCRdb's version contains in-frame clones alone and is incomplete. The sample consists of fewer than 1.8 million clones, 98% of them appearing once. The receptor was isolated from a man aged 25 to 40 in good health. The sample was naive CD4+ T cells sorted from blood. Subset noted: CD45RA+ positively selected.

The DNA of the CDR3 is TGTGCCAGCAGTTTTCTTCCCGGGACAGGGAACGGCTACACCTTC. Protein: CASSFLPGTGNGYTF. The V gene is TRBV7-2, the J gene TRBJ1-2; 9 bases are a match to TRBD1. CDR3 size: 15 residues. V lost 6 bases, J lost 8 bases, and 13 bases stayed unmatched. Germline V lookup: CDR1 SGHTA, CDR2 FQGNSA.